This T cell receptor (beta chain) was recovered during a study of T cells in Graves' hyperthyroidism and ophthalmopathy. This clonotype was seen repeatedly, ten times or more. Antigen unknown. The CDR3 is 12 amino acids. V was cut by 6 bases and J by 5 bases, with 11 bases left in between. Findings of the study overall: Stable hyperthyroidism was separated from ophthalmopathy by a model based on 13 V-J features.

Researchers amplified the TCR beta CDR3 regions from RNA transcripts. The HTBI primer set was used in a first-round RT-PCR of the TCR CDR3. TCRdb reanalysed the multiplex PCR reads using MiXCR and keeps one entry per CDR3 protein. The sample has around 280,000 distinct CDR3 sequences, 13% seen once. Sequenced material: blood. The chain combines TRBV12-3 or TRBV12-4 with TRBJ2-7, with D tentatively TRBD2 (5 bases). The sequence came from a woman younger than 45 with Graves' hyperthyroidism that later progressed to Graves' ophthalmopathy. CDR3 DNA sequence: TGTGCCAGCAGCCGCGGGTGGAACGAGCAGTACTTC. It specifies CASSRGWNEQYF.